Below are 18 T cell receptor beta chains sequenced from a single sample in a study of blood T cell repertoires in COVID-19. TCRdb's copy holds only in-frame clones and misses some; the assay was immunoSEQ multiplex PCR. The sample gives about 440,000 clones, less than 95% of which show up once; approximately 0.65% is in the top ten. Sequencing used PBMCs or T cells enriched from blood (not recorded which). The origin of the receptors is a young man who had recovered from COVID-19.

The chain employs TRBV10-3 and TRBJ1-2; 9 bases fit TRBD1. This CDR3 comprises 14 residues. J was trimmed by 8 bases and V by 7 bases; bases with no gene match: 11. CDR1 and CDR2 from the germline V gene are ENHRY and SYGVKD. Here the CDR3 reads CAIMGQGKSEGYTF. CDR3 DNA: TGTGCCATCATGGGACAGGGTAAATCGGAAGGCTACACCTTC.

In this sample, this clone turned up a few times. The CDR3, as DNA: TGTGCCAGCAGCCCCAACGTCGGGGACACTGAAGCTTTCTTT. This encodes CASSPNVGDTEAFF. This chain connects TRBV6-5 to TRBJ1-1; D remains unclear. With 6 bases removed from V and 3 bases from J, the gap between germline ends came to 14 bases. Germline V gene sequence: CDR1 MNHEY, CDR2 SVGAGI. The CDR3 is 14 residues long.

This clone is a singleton in its sample. This sequence joins TRBV9 and TRBJ1-6; 8 bases are shared with TRBD1. CDR3 length: 16 residues. J lost 6 bases, V lost 4 bases, and 9 bases had no gene match. Per the germline V gene, CDR1 is SGDLS and CDR2 is YYNGEE. DNA for the CDR3: TGTGCCAGCAGCTTTAGTCGGACAGGGACTAATTCACCCCTCCACTTT. Encoded protein: CASSFSRTGTNSPLHF.

The V and J genes are TRBV5-8 and TRBJ1-3, with D possibly being TRBD1 (5 bases). Germline CDR1 is SGHTS and CDR2 is YDEGEE. V shed 2 bases and J shed 3 bases, with 12 bases lying between them. This CDR3 contains 15 residues. CDR3 nucleotides: TGTGCCAGCAGCTTTAAGGGGTTAGGTGGAAACACCATATATTTT. This encodes CASSFKGLGGNTIYF.

The chain is built from TRBV24-1 and TRBJ2-3, with 7 bases identical to TRBD2. This CDR3 is 16 amino acids long. V lost 0 bases and J lost 4; bases outside the gene matches: 6. Germline-derived CDR1 and CDR2 are KGHDR and SFDVKD. The CDR3 DNA reads as TGTGCCACCAGTGATTTGGGGCGGGAGCCGGCAGATACGCAGTATTTT. The encoded protein is CATSDLGREPADTQYF.

V and J are TRBV7-8 and TRBJ1-3; D is possibly TRBD1 (6 bases). Germline V gives CDR1 SGHVS, CDR2 FQNEAQ. Trimming left V 3 bases short and J 0 bases short, with 15 bases between. The CDR3 sequence is 17 residues long. CDR3: CASSFSPGDYSGNTIYF. CDR3 DNA: TGTGCCAGCAGCTTTTCCCCAGGGGACTACTCTGGAAACACCATATATTTT. The full variable domain, in which reference TRBV7-8 and TRBJ1-3 provide the parts outside the CDR3, is GAGVSQSPRYKVAKRGQDVALRCDPISGHVSLFWYQQALGQGPEFLTYFQNEAQLDKSGLPSDRFFAERPEGSVSTLKIQRTQQEDSAVYLCASSFSPGDYSGNTIYFGEGSWLTVV.

The chain recombines TRBV6-1 with TRBJ1-5, with TRBD1 as a possible D gene (6 bases). V was pared by 3 bases and J by 1 base, with 13 bases between. This CDR3 spans 16 amino acids. The germline V gene has CDR1 MNHNS and CDR2 SASEGT. CDR3 loop: CASSDRWTVSNQPQHF. CDR3 sequence (DNA): TGTGCCAGCAGTGACCGATGGACAGTGAGCAATCAGCCCCAGCATTTT.

The J gene is TRBJ2-7, the V gene TRBV24-1; 7 bases are shared with TRBD1. This CDR3 spans 14 amino acids. V lost 4 bases to trimming and J lost 7 bases; unmatched junction nucleotides: 9. CDR1 KGHDR and CDR2 SFDVKD come from the germline V gene. The CDR3 is CATSDPSTGLEQYF. The CDR3 DNA follows: TGTGCCACCAGTGACCCCTCGACAGGGTTGGAGCAGTACTTC.

The genes are TRBV29-1 and TRBJ2-3; TRBD1 aligns across 11 bases. The germline CDR1 and CDR2 sequences are SQVTM and ANQGSEA. The CDR3 consists of 14 residues. V lost 6 bases and J lost 1; bases outside the gene matches: 3. Here the CDR3 reads CSVGGQGGTDTQYF. CDR3 bases: TGCAGCGTGGGGGGACAGGGGGGCACAGATACGCAGTATTTT.

The chain links TRBV7-3 to TRBJ1-2; a weak D match, TRBD1 (5 bases). CDR3 length equals 14 residues. V was shortened by 1 base and J by 5 bases, with 11 bases between the two germline ends. Germline-derived CDR1 and CDR2 are SGHTA and FQGTGA. The CDR3 spells CASSLNPGPYGYTF. The CDR3, as DNA: TGTGCCAGCAGCTTAAATCCAGGGCCATATGGCTACACCTTC.

The gene calls are TRBV10-2 and TRBJ2-5; 7 nucleotides align to TRBD1. The germline gives CDR1 WSHSY, CDR2 SAAADI. Losses at the gene ends were 4 bases for V and 2 bases for J; bases not matched to a gene: 1. The CDR3 has 13 amino acids. In DNA form, the CDR3 reads TGCGCCAGCAGTGGGGGACAGCAAGAGACCCAGTACTTC. Translating gives CASSGGQQETQYF.

The chain links TRBV15 to TRBJ1-2, with a possible D match to TRBD1 (5 bases). The V end lost 3 bases, the J end lost 8 bases, and 19 bases lay between the germline ends. Germline lookup yields CDR1 LNHNV and CDR2 YYDKDF (reference sequence). The CDR3 spans 15 residues. The CDR3 DNA reads as TGTGCCACCAGCAGTACCGGAGGAGGGGTTGGGGGCTACACCTTC. Amino acid sequence: CATSSTGGGVGGYTF.

This clone has just one count. This rearrangement joins TRBV5-1 to TRBJ1-4; weak D call: TRBD1 (5 bases). Germline V gene data show CDR1 as SGHRS and CDR2 as YFSETQ. CDR3 length equals 16 residues. The V gene lost 2 bases and the J gene lost 5 bases, with 16 bases spanning the gap. CDR3 coding DNA: TGCGCCAGCAGCTTAGGCCCCGGGACTGAGAATGAAAAACTGTTTTTT. Translated, it gives CASSLGPGTENEKLFF.

The CDR3 DNA follows: TGTGCCAGCTCCCCTTGGACTAGCGGGGGGGCAAGCGATGAGCAGTTCTTC. Its protein is CASSPWTSGGASDEQFF. The chain uses TRBV18 and TRBJ2-1; 15 positions match TRBD2. The V gene's germline CDR1 is KGHSH and CDR2 LQKENI. This CDR3 region has 17 residues. The ends lost 6 bases at V and 8 bases at J; junction bases unmatched: 11.

The chain links TRBV6-2 or TRBV6-3 to TRBJ2-1; possible D gene TRBD1, 6 bases. The ends were cut back, 2 bases at V and 4 bases at J, with 12 bases in the middle. This CDR3 comprises 15 residues. Germline V gene lookup returns CDR1 MNHEY and CDR2 SVGEGT. CDR3 region: CASSYERQGYNEQFF. The CDR3 DNA reads TGTGCCAGCAGTTACGAGCGGCAGGGGTACAATGAGCAGTTCTTC.

This chain joins TRBV5-1 and TRBJ2-3, with TRBD1 matching over 11 bases. The V gene's germline CDR1 is SGHRS and CDR2 YFSETQ. This CDR3 comprises 15 residues. Trimming at V came to 4 bases and at J to 6 bases, leaving 7 bases not matched to a gene. The CDR3 loop reads CASSPGQGAADTQYF. CDR3 in DNA: TGCGCCAGCAGCCCTGGACAGGGGGCCGCGGATACGCAGTATTTT.

CDR3 bases: TGTGCCAGTAGTATAGGGGGACAGGCCCCCGGGGAGCTGTTTTTT. Translation: CASSIGGQAPGELFF. This rearrangement joins TRBV19 to TRBJ2-2, with 8 bases that match TRBD1. Germline V gene sequence: CDR1 LNHDA, CDR2 SQIVND (reference sequence). V lost 1 base, J lost 6 bases, and 4 bases stayed unmatched. The CDR3 contains 15 residues.

The chain employs TRBV7-2 and TRBJ2-7, with TRBD2 identical over 7 bases. Germline V CDR1 and CDR2: SGHTA, FQGNSA. V dropped 5 bases and J dropped 0; count of bases not matched to a gene: 4. The CDR3 loop spans 14 amino acids. The DNA for the CDR3 is TGTGCCAGCAGCCCTGGGACTAACTCCTACGAGCAGTACTTC. This translates into CASSPGTNSYEQYF.